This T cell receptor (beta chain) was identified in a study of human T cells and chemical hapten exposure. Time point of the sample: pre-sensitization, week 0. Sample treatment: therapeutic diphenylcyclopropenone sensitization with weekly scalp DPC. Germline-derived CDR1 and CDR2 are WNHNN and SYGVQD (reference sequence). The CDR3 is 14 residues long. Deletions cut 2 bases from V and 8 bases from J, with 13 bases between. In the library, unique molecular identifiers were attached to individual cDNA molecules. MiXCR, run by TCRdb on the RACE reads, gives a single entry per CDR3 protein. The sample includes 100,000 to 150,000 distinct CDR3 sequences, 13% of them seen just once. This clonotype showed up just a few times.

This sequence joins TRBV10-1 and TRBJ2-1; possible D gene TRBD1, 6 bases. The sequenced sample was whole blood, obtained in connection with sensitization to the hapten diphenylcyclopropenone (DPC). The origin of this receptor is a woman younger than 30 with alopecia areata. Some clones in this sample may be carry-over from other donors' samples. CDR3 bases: TGCGCCAGCAGTGAGCGCCAGGGGCCTTATGAGCAGTTCTTC. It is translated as CASSERQGPYEQFF.